Below are 8 T cell receptor beta chains sequenced from a single sample in a study of cytomegalovirus exposure and HLA in healthy donors (dated by TCRdb to 2016 to 2017). The receptor library was made with the immunoSEQ multiplex PCR assay. The multiplex PCR relied on a mix of 60 forward primers for TCR Vbeta segments and 13 reverse primers for TCR Jbeta segments. TCRdb holds this immuneACCESS table with in-frame rearrangements only. Some clones are missing; in checked studies, unresolved V genes explain under half, and the rest has no known cause. Present in this sample are hundreds of thousands of clones, just over 75% of which were seen just once. The ten top clones hold over 0.55% of the sample. Material: PBMCs. These receptors were taken from a man aged 18 to 29 in good health and CMV-seronegative.

The chain joins TRBV5-4 to TRBJ2-7; 7 bases match TRBD1. The CDR3 totals 14 residues. V lost 7 bases to trimming and J lost 3 bases; unmatched junction nucleotides: 10. In germline, CDR1 is SGHNT, CDR2 YYREEE (reference sequence). Here the CDR3 DNA reads TGTGCCAGCGGCCGACAGGGCGTTATCTACGAGCAGTACTTC. Its protein product is CASGRQGVIYEQYF.

The CDR3 spells CASSRLLAGAYEQYF. The DNA of the CDR3 is TGTGCCAGTAGCCGATTACTAGCGGGGGCCTACGAGCAGTACTTC. The chain employs TRBV19 and TRBJ2-7; TRBD2 aligns across 11 bases. CDR3 size: 15 residues. Trimming at V came to 6 bases and at J to 2 bases, leaving 6 bases not matched to a gene. From germline, CDR1 is LNHDA and CDR2 SQIVND (reference sequence).

V is TRBV7-9 and J is TRBJ2-3, with TRBD2 as a possible D gene (6 bases). CDR1 and CDR2 (germline): SEHNR, FQNEAQ (reference sequence). CDR3 length: 13 amino acids. Between the trimmed V and J ends, which lost 5 bases and 6 bases, there was a span of 12 bases. The DNA for the CDR3 is TGTGCCAGCAGCAAAGGACTATTGGATACGCAGTATTTT. This translates into CASSKGLLDTQYF.

The J gene is TRBJ2-7, the V gene TRBV4-1, with 11 bases that match TRBD2. CDR3 size: 18 residues. Germline assignment: CDR1 MGHRA and CDR2 YSYEKL. The V and J ends lost 4 bases and 2 bases, in that order; junction bases with no gene match: 13. The CDR3 DNA reads TGCGCCAGCAGCCCCCGTTCTAGCGGGAGGACTTCCCCCTACGAGCAGTACTTC. Protein sequence: CASSPRSSGRTSPYEQYF.

This clone has more than one count but fewer than ten. This sequence joins TRBV25-1 and TRBJ1-2; D is perhaps TRBD1 (6 bases). CDR1 is MGHDK, CDR2 SYGVNS, per germline. The length of the CDR3 is 15 residues. Trimming shortened V by 5 bases and J by 8 bases, and 21 bases separated the two germline ends. The CDR3 region has the DNA TGTGCCAGCAGTTCTGGCGCAGGGGCTCTTTGGGGCTACACCTTC. Residues: CASSSGAGALWGYTF.

There are a few counts of this clone. V and J are TRBV2 and TRBJ2-1, with 7 positions matching TRBD2. V trimming: 6 bases; J trimming: 2 bases; junction bases outside the gene matches: 4. The CDR3 loop spans 14 amino acids. CDR1 is SNHLY, CDR2 FYNNEI, per germline. The chain's CDR3 is CASRASGAYNEQFF. The CDR3, as DNA: TGTGCCAGCAGAGCTAGCGGAGCCTACAATGAGCAGTTCTTC.

V usage is TRBV28 and J usage is TRBJ1-2, with 7 bases identical to TRBD1. The CDR3 length is 15 residues. In germline, CDR1 is MDHEN, CDR2 SYDVKM. V was clipped by 6 bases and J by 5 bases; unmatched bases: 12. The chain's CDR3 is CASSFNGQVLYGYTF. DNA of the CDR3: TGTGCCAGCAGCTTCAATGGACAGGTTCTTTATGGCTACACCTTC.

This chain links TRBV30 with TRBJ1-4; D may be TRBD1 (5 bases). Trimming pared 2 bases from V and 2 bases from J, leaving 9 bases between. The CDR3 is 14 residues long. Germline V CDR1 and CDR2: GTSNPN, SVGIG (reference sequence). The CDR3 spells CAWSRQQTNEKLFF. CDR3 bases: TGTGCCTGGAGTCGACAGCAGACTAATGAAAAACTGTTTTTT.